This TCR beta chain was profiled in a study of radiotherapy plus CTLA-4 blockade in lung cancer. Data came from immunoSEQ multiplex PCR; TCRdb stores just in-frame clones and leaves some out. This repertoire shows tens of thousands of clones, roughly 88% found once; its top ten account for 6% to 8.5%. The sequencing here drew on peripheral blood, taken from a patient treated with radiotherapy plus ipilimumab. This receptor was taken from a human donor with non-small cell lung cancer whose response to radiotherapy plus ipilimumab could not be evaluated.

CDR3 sequence (DNA): TGTGCCAGCAGCGAACCGGAGGGCCGGACAGATACGCAGTATTTT. Amino acid sequence: CASSEPEGRTDTQYF. The chain links TRBV11-2 to TRBJ2-3; perhaps TRBD2 as D (6 bases). Trimming removed 5 bases from V and 3 bases from J, with 15 bases in between. Germline V gene data show CDR1 as SGHAT and CDR2 as FQNNGV. This CDR3 has 15 amino acids.